This T cell receptor beta chain was retrieved from a study of shared clonotypes between healthy human individuals. Study-wide results and caveats: Non-shared clonotypes were found to have lower generation probabilities than the clonotypes that were shared by all four of the sorted-subset donors. The expectation was that sequencing depth would affect clonotype sharing among donors.

The CDR3 totals 13 residues. The V end lost 5 bases, the J end lost 1 base, and 8 bases lay between the germline ends. The germline CDR1 and CDR2 sequences are MNHEY and SMNVEV (reference sequence). Negatively enriched CD4+ T cells were divided by CD45RA into naive and memory. Running of the assay took place at deep level. Some clones are missing from TCRdb's copy, which holds only in-frame ones; the method was immunoSEQ multiplex PCR. The sample has millions of clones, 90% to 95% seen once. This clone occurred a few times. The antigen remains unidentified. Other DNA sequences from this sample encode an identical CDR3 as well.

Material: naive CD4+ T cells sorted from blood. Subset defined: CD45RA+ positively selected. The clonotype originates from a man aged 18 to 30 in good health. V and J are TRBV27 and TRBJ1-1; D not resolved. CDR3 protein: CASSLLGNTEAFF. The CDR3 region has the DNA TGTGCCAGCAGTCTTTTGGGGAACACTGAAGCTTTCTTT.